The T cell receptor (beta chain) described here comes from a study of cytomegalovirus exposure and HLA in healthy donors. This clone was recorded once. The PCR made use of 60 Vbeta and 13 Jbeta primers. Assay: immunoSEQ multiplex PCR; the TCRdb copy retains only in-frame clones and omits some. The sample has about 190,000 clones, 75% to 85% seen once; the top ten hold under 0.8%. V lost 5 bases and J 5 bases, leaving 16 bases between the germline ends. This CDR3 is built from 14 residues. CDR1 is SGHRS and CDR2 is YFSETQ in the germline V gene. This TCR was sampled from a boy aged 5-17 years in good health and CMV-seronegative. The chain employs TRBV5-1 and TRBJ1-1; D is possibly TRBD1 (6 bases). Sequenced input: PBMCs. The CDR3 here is CASRARQESTEAFF. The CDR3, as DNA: TGCGCCAGCAGAGCCCGACAGGAATCAACTGAAGCTTTCTTT.